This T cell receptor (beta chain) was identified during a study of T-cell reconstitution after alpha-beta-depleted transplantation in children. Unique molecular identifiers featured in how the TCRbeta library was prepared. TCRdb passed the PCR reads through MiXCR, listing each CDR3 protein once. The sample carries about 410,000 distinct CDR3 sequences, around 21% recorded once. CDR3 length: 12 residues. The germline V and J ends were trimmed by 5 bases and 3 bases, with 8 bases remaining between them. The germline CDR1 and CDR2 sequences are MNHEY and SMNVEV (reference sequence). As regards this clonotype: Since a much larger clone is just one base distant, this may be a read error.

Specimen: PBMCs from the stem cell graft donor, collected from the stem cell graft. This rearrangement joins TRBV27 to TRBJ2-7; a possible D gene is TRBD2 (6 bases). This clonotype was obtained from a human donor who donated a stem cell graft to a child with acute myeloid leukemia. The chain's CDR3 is CASSGGIYEQYF. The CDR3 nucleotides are TGTGCCAGCAGTGGAGGGATCTACGAGCAGTACTTC.